A single sample is the source of the 2 T cell receptor beta chains below, sequenced in a study of T-cell reconstitution after alpha-beta-depleted transplantation in children. This sample's TCRbeta library carried unique molecular identifier barcodes. TCRdb redid the calling of the PCR reads with MiXCR, one entry per CDR3 protein. The sample gives over 300,000 distinct CDR3 sequences, 10% of which show up once; around 2.3% is in the top ten. The sequencing used PBMCs from the stem cell graft donor, collected from the stem cell graft. Source of these receptors: a human donor who donated a stem cell graft to a child with acute lymphoblastic leukemia.

This clonotype has just a few counts. The V gene is TRBV29-1, the J gene TRBJ2-1; D might be TRBD2 (5 bases). Germline lookup yields CDR1 SQVTM and CDR2 ANQGSEA. The CDR3 spans 14 residues. V was cut by 3 bases and J by 2 bases, with 11 bases left in between. CDR3 bases: TGCAGCGTTGATCTAACGACTACCTACAATGAGCAGTTCTTC. This gives the protein CSVDLTTTYNEQFF.

This clonotype was seen more than once but under ten times. This chain links TRBV27 with TRBJ2-4; a weak D match, TRBD2 (5 bases). Looked up from germline, CDR1 is MNHEY and CDR2 is SMNVEV (reference sequence). There are 14 residues in the CDR3. The V end was cut by 5 bases, the J end by 9 bases, with 17 bases between. The CDR3 is CASSPGPVGVIQYF. The CDR3 DNA is TGTGCCAGCAGTCCCGGTCCCGTCGGGGTCATTCAGTACTTC.